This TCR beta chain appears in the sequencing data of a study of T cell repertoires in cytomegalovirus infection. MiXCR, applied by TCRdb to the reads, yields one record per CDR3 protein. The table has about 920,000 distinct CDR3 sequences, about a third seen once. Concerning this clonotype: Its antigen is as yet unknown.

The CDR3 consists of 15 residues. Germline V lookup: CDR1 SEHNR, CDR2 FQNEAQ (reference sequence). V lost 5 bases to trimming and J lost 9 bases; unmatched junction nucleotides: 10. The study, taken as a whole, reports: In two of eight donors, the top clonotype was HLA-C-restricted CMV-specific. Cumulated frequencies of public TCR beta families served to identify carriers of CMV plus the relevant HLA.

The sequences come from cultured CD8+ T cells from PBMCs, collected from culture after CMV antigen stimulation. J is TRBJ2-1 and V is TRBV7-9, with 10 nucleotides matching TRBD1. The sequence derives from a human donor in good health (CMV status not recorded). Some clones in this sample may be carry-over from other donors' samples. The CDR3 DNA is TGTGCCAGCAGCGGGGGGACAGGGGCGTATGGTGAGCAGTTCTTC. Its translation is CASSGGTGAYGEQFF.